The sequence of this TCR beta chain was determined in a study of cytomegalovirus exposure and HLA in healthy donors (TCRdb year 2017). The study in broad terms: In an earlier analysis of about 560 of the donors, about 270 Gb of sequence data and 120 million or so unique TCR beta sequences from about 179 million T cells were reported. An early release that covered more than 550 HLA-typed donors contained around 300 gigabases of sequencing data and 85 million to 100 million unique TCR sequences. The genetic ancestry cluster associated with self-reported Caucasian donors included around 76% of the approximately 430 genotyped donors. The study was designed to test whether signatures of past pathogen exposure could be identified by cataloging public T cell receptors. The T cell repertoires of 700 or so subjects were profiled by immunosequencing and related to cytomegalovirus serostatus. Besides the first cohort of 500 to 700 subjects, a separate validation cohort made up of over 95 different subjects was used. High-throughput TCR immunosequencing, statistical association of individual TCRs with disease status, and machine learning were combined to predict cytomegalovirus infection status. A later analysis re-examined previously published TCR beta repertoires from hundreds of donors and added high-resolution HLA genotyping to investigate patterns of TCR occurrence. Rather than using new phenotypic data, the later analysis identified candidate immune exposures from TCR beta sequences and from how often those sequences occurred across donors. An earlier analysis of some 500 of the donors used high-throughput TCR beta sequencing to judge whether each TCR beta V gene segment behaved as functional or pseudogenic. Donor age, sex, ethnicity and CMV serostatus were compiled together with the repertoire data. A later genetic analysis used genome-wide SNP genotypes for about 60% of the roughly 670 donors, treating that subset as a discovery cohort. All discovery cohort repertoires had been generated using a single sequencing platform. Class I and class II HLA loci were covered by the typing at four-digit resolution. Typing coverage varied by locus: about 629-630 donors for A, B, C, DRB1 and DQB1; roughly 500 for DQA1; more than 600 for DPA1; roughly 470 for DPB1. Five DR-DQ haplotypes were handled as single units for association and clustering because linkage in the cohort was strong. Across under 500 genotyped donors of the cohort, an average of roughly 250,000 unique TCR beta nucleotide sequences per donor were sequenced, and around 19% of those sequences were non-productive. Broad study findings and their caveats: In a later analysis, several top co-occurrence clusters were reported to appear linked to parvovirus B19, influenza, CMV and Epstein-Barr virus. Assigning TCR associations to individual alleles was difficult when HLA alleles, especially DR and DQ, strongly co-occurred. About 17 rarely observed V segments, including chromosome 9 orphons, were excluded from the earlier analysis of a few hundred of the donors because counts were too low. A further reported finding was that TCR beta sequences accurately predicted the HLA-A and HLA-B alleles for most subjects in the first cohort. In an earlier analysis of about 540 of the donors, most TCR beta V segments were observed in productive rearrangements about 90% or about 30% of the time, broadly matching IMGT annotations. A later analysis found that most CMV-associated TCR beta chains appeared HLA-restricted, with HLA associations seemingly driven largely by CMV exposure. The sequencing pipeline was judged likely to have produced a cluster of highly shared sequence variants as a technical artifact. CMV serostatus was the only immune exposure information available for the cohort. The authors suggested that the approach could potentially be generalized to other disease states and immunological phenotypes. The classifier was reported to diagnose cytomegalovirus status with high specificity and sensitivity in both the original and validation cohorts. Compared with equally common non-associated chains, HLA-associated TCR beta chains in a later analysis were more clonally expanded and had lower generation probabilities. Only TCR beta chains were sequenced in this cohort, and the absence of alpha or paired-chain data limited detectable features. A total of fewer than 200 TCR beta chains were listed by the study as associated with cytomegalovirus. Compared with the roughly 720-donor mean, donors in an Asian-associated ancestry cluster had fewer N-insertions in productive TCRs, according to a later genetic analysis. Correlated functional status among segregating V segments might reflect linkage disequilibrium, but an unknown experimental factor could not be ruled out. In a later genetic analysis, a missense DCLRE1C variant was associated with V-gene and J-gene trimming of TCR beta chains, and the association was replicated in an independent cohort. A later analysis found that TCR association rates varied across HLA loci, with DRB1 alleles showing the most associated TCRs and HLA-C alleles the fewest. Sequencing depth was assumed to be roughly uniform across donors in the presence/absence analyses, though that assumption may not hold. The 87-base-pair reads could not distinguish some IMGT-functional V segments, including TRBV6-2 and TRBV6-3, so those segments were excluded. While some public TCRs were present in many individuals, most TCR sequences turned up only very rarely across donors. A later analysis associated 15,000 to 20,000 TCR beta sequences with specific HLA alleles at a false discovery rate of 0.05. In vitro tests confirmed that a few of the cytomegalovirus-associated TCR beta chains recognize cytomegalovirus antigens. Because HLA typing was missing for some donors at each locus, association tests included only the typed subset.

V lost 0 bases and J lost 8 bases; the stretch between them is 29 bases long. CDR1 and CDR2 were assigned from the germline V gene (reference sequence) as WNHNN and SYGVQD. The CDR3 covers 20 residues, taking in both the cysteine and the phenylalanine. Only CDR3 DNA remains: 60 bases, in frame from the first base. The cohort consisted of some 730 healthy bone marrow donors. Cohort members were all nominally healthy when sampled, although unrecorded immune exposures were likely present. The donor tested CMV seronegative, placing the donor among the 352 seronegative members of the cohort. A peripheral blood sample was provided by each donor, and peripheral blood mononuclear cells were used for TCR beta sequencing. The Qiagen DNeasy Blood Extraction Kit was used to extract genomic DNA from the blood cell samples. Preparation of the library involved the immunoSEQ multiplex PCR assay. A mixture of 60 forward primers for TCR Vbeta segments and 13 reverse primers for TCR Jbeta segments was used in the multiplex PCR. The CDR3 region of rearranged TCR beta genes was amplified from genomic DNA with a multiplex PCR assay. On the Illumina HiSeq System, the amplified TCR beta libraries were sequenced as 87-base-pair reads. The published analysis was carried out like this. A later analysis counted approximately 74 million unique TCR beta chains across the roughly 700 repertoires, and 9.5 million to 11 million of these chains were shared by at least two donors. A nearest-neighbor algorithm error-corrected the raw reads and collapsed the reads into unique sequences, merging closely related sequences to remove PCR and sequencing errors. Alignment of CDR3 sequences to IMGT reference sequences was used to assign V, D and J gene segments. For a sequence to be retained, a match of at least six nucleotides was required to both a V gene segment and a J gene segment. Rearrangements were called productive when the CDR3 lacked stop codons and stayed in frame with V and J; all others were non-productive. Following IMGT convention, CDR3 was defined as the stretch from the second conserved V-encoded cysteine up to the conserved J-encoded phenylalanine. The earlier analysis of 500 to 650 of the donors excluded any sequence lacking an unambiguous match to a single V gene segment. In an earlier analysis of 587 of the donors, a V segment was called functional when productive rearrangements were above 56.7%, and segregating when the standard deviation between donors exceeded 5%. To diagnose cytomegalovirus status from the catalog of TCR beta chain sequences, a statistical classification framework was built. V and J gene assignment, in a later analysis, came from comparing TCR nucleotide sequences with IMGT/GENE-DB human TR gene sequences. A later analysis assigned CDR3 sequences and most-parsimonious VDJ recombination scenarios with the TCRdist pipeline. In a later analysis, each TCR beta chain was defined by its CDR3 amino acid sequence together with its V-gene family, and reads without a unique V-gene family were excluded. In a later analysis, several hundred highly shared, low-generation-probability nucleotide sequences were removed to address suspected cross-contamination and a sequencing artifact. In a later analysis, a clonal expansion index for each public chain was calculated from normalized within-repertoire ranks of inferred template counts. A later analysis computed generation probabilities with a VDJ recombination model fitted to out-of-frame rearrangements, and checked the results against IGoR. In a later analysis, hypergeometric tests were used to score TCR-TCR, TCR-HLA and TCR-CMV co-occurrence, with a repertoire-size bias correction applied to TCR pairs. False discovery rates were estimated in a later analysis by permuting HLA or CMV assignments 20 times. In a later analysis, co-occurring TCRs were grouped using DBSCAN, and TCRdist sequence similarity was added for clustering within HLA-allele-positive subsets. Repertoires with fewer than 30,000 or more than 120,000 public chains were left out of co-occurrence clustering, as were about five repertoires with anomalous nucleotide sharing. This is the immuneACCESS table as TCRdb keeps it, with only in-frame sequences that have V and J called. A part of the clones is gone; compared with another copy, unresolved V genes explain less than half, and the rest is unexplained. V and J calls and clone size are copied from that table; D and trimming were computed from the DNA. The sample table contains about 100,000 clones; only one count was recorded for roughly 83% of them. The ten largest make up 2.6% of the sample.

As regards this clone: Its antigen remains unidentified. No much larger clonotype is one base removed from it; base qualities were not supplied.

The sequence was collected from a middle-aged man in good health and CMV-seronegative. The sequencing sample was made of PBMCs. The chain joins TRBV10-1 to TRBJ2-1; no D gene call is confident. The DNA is TGCGCCAGCAGTGAGTCGAACTCTTCCCTGGAGCAACACACATTCCATGAGCAGTTCTTC. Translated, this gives CASSESNSSLEQHTFHEQFF.